Reported below is one T cell receptor (beta chain). The V and J ends lost 3 bases and 6 bases, in that order; junction bases with no gene match: 5. In germline, CDR1 is MNHNS, CDR2 SASEGT. This CDR3 region has 14 residues. The table came from immunoSEQ multiplex PCR; TCRdb's copy has only in-frame clones and leaves some out. The repertoire holds fewer than 20,000 clones, with 89% as singletons. These data belong to a study of T cell changes during pregnancy in multiple sclerosis. The sample here was CD8+ T cells from peripheral blood mononuclear cells, taken in the second trimester of pregnancy. The TCR comes from a female donor in good health, enrolled as a control in a pregnancy study. The V and J genes are TRBV6-1 and TRBJ1-5, with TRBD1 matching 7 bases. CDR3 protein: CASSDSTGRQPQHF. In DNA, the CDR3 is TGTGCCAGCAGTGATTCGACAGGGCGTCAGCCCCAGCATTTT.